The 11 T cell receptor beta chains reported below all come from one sample, sequenced in a study of neurological immune-mediated disorders. TCRdb passed the 5' RACE reads through MiXCR, listing each CDR3 protein once. The profile shows 20,000 to 30,000 distinct CDR3 sequences, about 13% of them singletons. What was sequenced was PBMCs. The source is a woman aged 55-70 years with HTLV-1-associated myelopathy (HAM/TSP).

This clonotype occurred many times. The gene calls are TRBV5-1 and TRBJ1-3, with D tentatively TRBD1 (6 bases). The CDR3 totals 15 residues. Germline CDR1 and CDR2: SGHRS and YFSETQ. The V end lost 1 base, the J end lost 2 bases, and 10 bases lay between the germline ends. CDR3 DNA: TGCGCCAGCAGCTTGAACCAGGGGACTGGAAACACCATATATTTT. Translation gives CASSLNQGTGNTIYF.

This clonotype has a handful of counts. The chain couples TRBV20-1 to TRBJ2-1; D gene uncertain. The length of the CDR3 is 15 residues. Germline assignment: CDR1 DFQATT and CDR2 SNEGSKA (reference sequence). Trimming pared 0 bases from V and 3 bases from J, leaving 12 bases between. The CDR3 here is CSARDPTAGYNEQFF. CDR3 in DNA: TGCAGTGCTAGAGACCCGACGGCAGGCTACAATGAGCAGTTCTTC.

This clonotype was seen at least ten times. V and J are TRBV12-3 or TRBV12-4 and TRBJ1-1, with D perhaps matching TRBD1 (5 bases). The CDR3 is 16 amino acids. V was shortened by 4 bases and J by 5 bases, with 20 bases between the two germline ends. This chain's CDR3 is CASSSPRGRILTEAFF. In nucleotides, the CDR3 is TGTGCCAGCAGTTCCCCGAGGGGCCGGATTTTGACTGAAGCTTTCTTT.

This clonotype was observed once. J is TRBJ2-4 and V is TRBV20-1; D unresolved. This CDR3 comprises 14 residues. Trimming took 6 bases from V and 3 from J, leaving 15 bases between them. The V gene's germline CDR1 is DFQATT and CDR2 SNEGSKA (reference sequence). This chain's CDR3 is CSAHDMVDKNIQYF. The CDR3 DNA sequence: TGCAGTGCCCACGACATGGTAGACAAAAACATTCAGTACTTC.

The chain is built from TRBV7-2 and TRBJ2-1, with 7 bases that match TRBD1. The trim removed 2 bases at V and 4 bases at J, leaving 8 bases unmatched. In germline, CDR1 is SGHTA, CDR2 FQGNSA. This CDR3 contains 16 residues. CDR3 DNA sequence: TGTGCCAGCAGCTTATTTAGGGGGCTAATTTACAATGAGCAGTTCTTC. Translating it yields CASSLFRGLIYNEQFF.

In this sample, this clonotype turned up many times. The V call is TRBV12-3 or TRBV12-4, the J call TRBJ1-6, with D unclear. V lost 0 bases and J 8 bases, leaving 5 bases between the germline ends. The CDR3 is 13 residues long. The CDR3 protein is CASSLAEDSPLHF. CDR3 coding DNA: TGTGCCAGCAGTTTAGCGGAGGATTCACCCCTCCACTTT.

The sample holds many counts of this clonotype. The CDR3 ends on some other residue instead of the conserved phenylalanine or tryptophan, so this is likely a read error. The limits of the CDR3 on the DNA are not certain, so only TCRdb's listed CDR3 is given. The chain employs TRBV6-1 and TRBJ2-7; the D call of TRBD2 is as the table states it, not checked on the DNA. Inclusive of both ends, the CDR3 amounts to 12 amino acids. Germline CDR1 MNHNS, CDR2 SASEGT. CDR3 sequence reads: CASSERGTSGKL.

In this sample, this clonotype turned up many times. The chain carries TRBV29-1 and TRBJ2-5, with 7 bases that match TRBD2. The length of the CDR3 is 12 residues. Trimming at V came to 7 bases and at J to 5 bases, leaving 7 bases not matched to a gene. Per germline, CDR1 SQVTM and CDR2 ANQGSEA. CDR3 in DNA: TGCAGCGCCTCCTGGGGGGGGGAGACCCAGTACTTC. Translated: CSASWGGETQYF.

This clonotype was detected many times. The chain has TRBV20-1 and TRBJ1-1; 10 bases are a match to TRBD1. The V segment lost 0 bases and the J segment 3 bases; nucleotides outside the gene matches: 7. The CDR3 loop spans 16 amino acids. Germline V gene data show CDR1 as DFQATT and CDR2 as SNEGSKA (reference sequence). CDR3 sequence reads: CSARDPDRGLDTEAFF. The CDR3 DNA reads TGCAGTGCTAGAGATCCGGACAGGGGGTTAGACACTGAAGCTTTCTTT.

This clonotype has at least ten counts. This chain uses TRBV7-7 with TRBJ2-3; 8 bases fit TRBD1. The V and J ends lost 5 bases and 4 bases, in that order; junction bases with no gene match: 8. CDR1 is SSHAT and CDR2 is FNYEAQ in the germline V gene (reference sequence). This CDR3 region has 15 residues. The CDR3: CASSPGQGGADTQYF. For the CDR3, the DNA is TGTGCCAGCAGCCCCGGACAGGGCGGCGCAGATACGCAGTATTTT.

This clonotype was seen repeatedly, ten times or more. The J gene is TRBJ1-2, the V gene TRBV6-1; TRBD1 agrees at 10 bases. The V gene end was trimmed by 6 bases and the J gene end by 4 bases; junction bases not matched to a gene: 5. CDR3 length: 14 residues. Germline values: CDR1 MNHNS, CDR2 SASEGT. DNA for the CDR3: TGTGCCAGCAGCTGGACAGGGGGGGTCTATGGCTACACCTTC. It translates to CASSWTGGVYGYTF.